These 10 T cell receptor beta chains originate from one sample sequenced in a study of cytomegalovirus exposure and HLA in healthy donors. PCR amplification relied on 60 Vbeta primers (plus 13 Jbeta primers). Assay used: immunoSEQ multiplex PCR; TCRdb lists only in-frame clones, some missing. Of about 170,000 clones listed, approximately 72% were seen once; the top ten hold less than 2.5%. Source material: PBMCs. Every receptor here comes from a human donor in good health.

The CDR3 DNA follows: TGTGCCAGCAGCCAAGACTTCGGACTAGCGGGGGCCAACAATGAGCAGTTCTTC. Amino acid sequence: CASSQDFGLAGANNEQFF. The rearrangement joins TRBV14 to TRBJ2-1, with TRBD2 identical over 13 bases. The V gene's germline CDR1 is SGHDN and CDR2 FVKESK. This CDR3 is built from 18 residues. Germline trimming cut 0 bases from V and 5 bases from J; bases unmatched to any gene: 7.

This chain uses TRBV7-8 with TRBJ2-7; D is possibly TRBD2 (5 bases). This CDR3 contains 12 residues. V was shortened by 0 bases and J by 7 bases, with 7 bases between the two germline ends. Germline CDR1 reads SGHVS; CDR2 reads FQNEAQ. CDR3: CASSLARREQYF. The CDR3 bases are TGTGCCAGCAGCTTAGCGCGGAGGGAGCAGTACTTC.

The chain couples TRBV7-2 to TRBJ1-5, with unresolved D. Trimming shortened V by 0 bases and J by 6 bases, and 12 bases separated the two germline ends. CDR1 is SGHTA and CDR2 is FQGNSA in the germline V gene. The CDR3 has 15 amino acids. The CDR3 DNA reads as TGTGCCAGCAGCTTAGCGCCGGGTAGCCCTCAGCCCCAGCATTTT. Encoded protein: CASSLAPGSPQPQHF.

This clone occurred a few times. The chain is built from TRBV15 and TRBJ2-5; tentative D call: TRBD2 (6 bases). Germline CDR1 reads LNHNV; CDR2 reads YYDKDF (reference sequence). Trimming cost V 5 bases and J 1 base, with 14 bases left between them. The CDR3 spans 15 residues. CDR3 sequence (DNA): TGTGCCACCAGCGTTATAACTAGCCCCCAAGAGACCCAGTACTTC. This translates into CATSVITSPQETQYF.

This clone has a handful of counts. CDR3 DNA sequence: TGTGCCAGCTCACCGGAGGGATATAATTCACCCCTCCACTTT. This translates into CASSPEGYNSPLHF. The chain couples TRBV18 to TRBJ1-6; D not certain. This CDR3 is 14 amino acids long. The V end lost 3 bases, the J end lost 4 bases, and 7 bases lay between the germline ends. CDR1 and CDR2 (germline): KGHSH, LQKENI.

As DNA, the CDR3 is TGTGCCTGGAGTGTCGGGAGGGTCGGCTACACCTTC. Translating gives CAWSVGRVGYTF. The chain recombines TRBV30 with TRBJ1-2; D gene unclear. Germline-derived CDR1 and CDR2 are GTSNPN and SVGIG (reference sequence). The CDR3 contains 12 residues. V lost 0 bases, J lost 8 bases, and 10 bases lay in between.

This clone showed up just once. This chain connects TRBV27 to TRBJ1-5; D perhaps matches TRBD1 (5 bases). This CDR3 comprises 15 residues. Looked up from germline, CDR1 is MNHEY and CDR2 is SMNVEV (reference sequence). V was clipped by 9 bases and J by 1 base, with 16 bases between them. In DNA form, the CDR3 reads TGTGCCAGTAAGATTGGGGCGGGGAGCAATCAGCCCCAGCATTTT. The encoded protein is CASKIGAGSNQPQHF.

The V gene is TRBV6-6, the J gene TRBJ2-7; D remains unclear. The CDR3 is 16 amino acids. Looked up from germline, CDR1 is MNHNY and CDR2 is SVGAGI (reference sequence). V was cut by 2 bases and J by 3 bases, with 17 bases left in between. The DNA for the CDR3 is TGTGCCAGCAGTTACCTCGACATTCCGGTGAGCTACGAGCAGTACTTC. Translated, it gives CASSYLDIPVSYEQYF.

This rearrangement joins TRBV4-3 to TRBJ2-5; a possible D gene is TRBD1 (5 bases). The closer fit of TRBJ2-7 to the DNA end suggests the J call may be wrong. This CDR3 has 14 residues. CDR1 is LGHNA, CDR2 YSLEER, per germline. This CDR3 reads CASSQDKGLYEQYF. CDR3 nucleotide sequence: TGCGCCAGCAGCCAAGATAAGGGGCTCTACGAGCAGTACTTC.

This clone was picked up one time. CDR3 DNA: TGTGCCAGCAGCTCTAGACAGCAAAGGTCCTACGAGCAGTACTTC. This translates into CASSSRQQRSYEQYF. This chain uses TRBV7-9 with TRBJ2-7; TRBD1 might be the D (5 bases). The germline V and J ends were trimmed by 4 bases and 1 base, with 14 bases remaining between them. Germline assignment: CDR1 SEHNR and CDR2 FQNEAQ (reference sequence). This CDR3 has 15 residues.